The subject of this entry is one T cell receptor beta chain. Its cognate antigen is unknown. This CDR3 is 16 amino acids long. J lost 0 bases, V lost 5 bases, and 7 bases had no gene match. Germline CDR1 SGHAT, CDR2 FQNNGV. This specimen belongs to a study of graft-versus-host responses after intestinal transplantation. Here immunoSEQ multiplex PCR was the method, and the copy in TCRdb shows in-frame clones only, minus some. The sample has roughly 120,000 clones; approximately 94% are singletons. The sequence derives from a human donor who was the organ donor for an intestinal transplant. The source was unstimulated CD4+ T cells sorted from spleen or lymph node cells, collected before transplant. This chain connects TRBV11-2 to TRBJ2-7, with 10 nucleotides matching TRBD2. The DNA for the CDR3 is TGTGCCAGCAGCGCGGGACTAGCGAGGAGCTCCTACGAGCAGTACTTC. Amino acids: CASSAGLARSSYEQYF.